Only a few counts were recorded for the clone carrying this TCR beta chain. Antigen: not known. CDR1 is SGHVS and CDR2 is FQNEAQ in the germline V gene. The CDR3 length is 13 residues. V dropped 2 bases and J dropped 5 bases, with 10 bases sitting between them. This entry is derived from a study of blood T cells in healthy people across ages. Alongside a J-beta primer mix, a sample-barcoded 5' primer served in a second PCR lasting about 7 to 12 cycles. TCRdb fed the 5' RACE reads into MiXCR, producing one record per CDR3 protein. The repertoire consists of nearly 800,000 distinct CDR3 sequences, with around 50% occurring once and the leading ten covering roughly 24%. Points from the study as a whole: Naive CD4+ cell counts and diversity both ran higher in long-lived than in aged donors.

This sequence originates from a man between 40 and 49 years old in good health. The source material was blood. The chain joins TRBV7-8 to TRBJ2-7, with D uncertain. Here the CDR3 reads CASSLSGRDEQYF. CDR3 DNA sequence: TGTGCCAGCAGCTTATCAGGAAGGGACGAGCAGTACTTC.